This record concerns one T cell receptor (beta chain) sequence. It lacks a known antigen. No base quality information exists; no much larger clone differs at one position. This sample was taken from a study of T-cell memory formation after mild COVID-19 (dated by TCRdb to 2020 to 2023). As for the study more broadly: TCR sequence clusters from the two donors were largely donor specific. In two donors, T-cell clones that expanded and contracted after mild COVID-19 were tracked by sequencing TCRalpha and TCRbeta repertoires over time. Two young, previously healthy adult volunteers made up the cohort, one male and one female.

The instrument given in TCRdb is Illumina NovaSeq 6000. TCRalpha and TCRbeta cDNA libraries were constructed by 5'RACE with constant-segment primers, with sample barcodes and unique molecular identifiers being introduced. RNA was extracted from every sample with Trizol reagent. Library amplification was performed in two PCR steps, and a second sample barcode and Illumina TruSeq adapters were introduced in the second step. Libraries were sequenced on an Illumina NovaSeq with 2 x 150 bp paired-end reads. The original pipeline was this. The reads were demultiplexed and collapsed into UMI-guided consensus sequences using migec v1.2.7. Using mixcr v2.1.11, the UMI consensuses were aligned to TRA and TRB V and J templates and assembled into clonotypes. Expanded or contracted clonotypes were those called significant by both edgeR and NoisET, with noise models trained on biological replicates. edgeR calls used a false discovery rate-adjusted p below 0.01 and a log2 fold-change threshold of 1. PCA with hierarchical clustering of max-normalized trajectories of the 1000 most abundant clonotypes was used as exploratory dynamics analysis. The CD4 or CD8 phenotype of responding clones was assigned using the separately sequenced CD4+ and CD8+ repertoires. TCRdb applied fastp at Q25 and MiXCR to the public reads, then kept only in-frame beta chains. Each entry is one CDR3 protein sequence, shown with its most common DNA and genes. The V and J calls and clone size are TCRdb's, not the authors'. This sample gives around 140,000 distinct CDR3 sequences in total; 25% of them show up just once. The ten largest clones take up approximately 24% of the sample.

General study outcomes and caveats: Some responding clones were found in pre-infection memory, which suggests that pre-existing cross-reactive memory T cells took part in the SARS-CoV-2 response. SARS-CoV-2 specificity of the second-wave clones peaking on day 37 was not confirmed. Clones contracting from day 15 to 85 had balanced CD4/CD8 phenotypes, while a second wave expanding from day 15 to 37 was biased towards CD4+. Contracting CD4+ clones were found mainly in CM and EM memory subsets, while CD8+ clones were enriched in EMRA. Only a couple of mild cases were covered by the study, and larger cohorts that include severe cases with pre-infection samples were considered necessary.

From the cysteine up to the phenylalanine, the CDR3 has a length of 13 residues. Of all the DNA, just the CDR3 is kept, 39 bases in frame from base 1. V has 5 bases trimmed and J has 7 bases trimmed; junction bases matching no gene number 6. The germline V gene supplies CDR1 SQVTM and CDR2 ANQGSEA. Ficoll-Paque density gradient centrifugation was used to isolate PBMCs. The chain employs TRBV29-1 and TRBJ2-1; 9 central nucleotides agree with TRBD2. The TCR sequence derives from an adult woman who had mild COVID-19 (a few samples of this study predate the infection). The sample titles of this study are shuffled in the database, so cell type and time point are left out; the donor was told from shared clones. The source material was PBMCs or a T cell subset sorted from them (not recorded which). The CDR3 loop reads CSVTSGRSNEQFF. The DNA sequence is given as TGCAGCGTTACGAGCGGGAGGTCTAATGAGCAGTTCTTC.